The text below deals with one TCR beta chain. Replicate PCRs for sorted subsets used approximately 220 ng DNA; this equaled tens of thousands of T cell genomes. Authors' processing steps: Filtering of immunoSEQ junctional sequences could not match full-length read filtering. Assay used: immunoSEQ multiplex PCR; TCRdb lists only in-frame clones, some missing. V, J and clone size reflect that table, while D and trimming were determined from the DNA. The sample shows 2,500,000 or so clones, about 92% of them seen only once. All donors were healthy HIV-negative adults lacking recent acute infections or vaccinations. These data originate in a study of shared clonotypes between healthy human individuals. At the level of the study: A donor's plate count was three for CD4 naive and three for CD4 memory; CD8 naive had two and CD8 memory one.

The sample consisted of naive CD4+ T cells sorted from blood. The subset denotes: CD45RA+ positively selected. The sequence came from a man younger than 35 in good health.

The CDR3 DNA is TGTGCCAGCTCACCCTCTAGCGGGAGAAACAATGAGCAGTTCTTC. It translates to CASSPSSGRNNEQFF. This chain links TRBV18 with TRBJ2-1, with TRBD2 matching 10 bases. The length of the CDR3 is 15 residues. Germline assignment: CDR1 KGHSH and CDR2 LQKENI. J gave up 5 bases and V 3 bases, and 4 bases lay outside the gene matches.